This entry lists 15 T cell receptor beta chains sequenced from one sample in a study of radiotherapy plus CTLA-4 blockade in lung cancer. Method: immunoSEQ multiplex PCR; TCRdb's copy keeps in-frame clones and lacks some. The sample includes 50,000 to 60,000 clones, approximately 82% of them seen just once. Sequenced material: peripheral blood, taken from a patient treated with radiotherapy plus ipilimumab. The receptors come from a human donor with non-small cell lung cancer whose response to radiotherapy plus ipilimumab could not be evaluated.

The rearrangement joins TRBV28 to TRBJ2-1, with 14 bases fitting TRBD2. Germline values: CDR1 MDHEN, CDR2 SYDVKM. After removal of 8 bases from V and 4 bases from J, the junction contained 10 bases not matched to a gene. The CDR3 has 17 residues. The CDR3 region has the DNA TGTGCCAGCGCCCCGGGACTAGCGGGAGTTTGGTACAATGAGCAGTTCTTC. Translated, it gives CASAPGLAGVWYNEQFF.

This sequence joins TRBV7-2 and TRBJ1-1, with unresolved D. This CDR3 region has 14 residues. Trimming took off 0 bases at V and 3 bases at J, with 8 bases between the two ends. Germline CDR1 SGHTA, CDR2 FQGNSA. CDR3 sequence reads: CASSLAGRDTEAFF. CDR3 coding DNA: TGTGCCAGCAGCTTAGCCGGGAGGGACACTGAAGCTTTCTTT.

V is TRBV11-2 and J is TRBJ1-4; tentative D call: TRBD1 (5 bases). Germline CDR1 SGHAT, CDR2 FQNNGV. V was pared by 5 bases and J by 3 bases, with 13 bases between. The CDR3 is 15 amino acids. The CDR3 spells CASSPRQLPNEKLFF. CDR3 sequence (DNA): TGTGCCAGCAGCCCGAGACAGCTACCTAATGAAAAACTGTTTTTT.

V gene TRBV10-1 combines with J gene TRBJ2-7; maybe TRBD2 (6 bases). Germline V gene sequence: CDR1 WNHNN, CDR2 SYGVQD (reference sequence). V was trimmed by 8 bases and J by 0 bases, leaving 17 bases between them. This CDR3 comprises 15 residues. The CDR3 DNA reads TGCGCCAGCCACCCCCCGGGAGCCCACTCCTACGAGCAGTACTTC. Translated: CASHPPGAHSYEQYF.

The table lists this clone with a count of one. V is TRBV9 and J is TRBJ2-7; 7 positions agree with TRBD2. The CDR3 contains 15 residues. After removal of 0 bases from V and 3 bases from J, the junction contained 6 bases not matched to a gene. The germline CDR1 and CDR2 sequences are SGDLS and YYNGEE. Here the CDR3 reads CASSVAAGIYYEQYF. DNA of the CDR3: TGTGCCAGCAGCGTAGCAGCGGGGATTTACTACGAGCAGTACTTC.

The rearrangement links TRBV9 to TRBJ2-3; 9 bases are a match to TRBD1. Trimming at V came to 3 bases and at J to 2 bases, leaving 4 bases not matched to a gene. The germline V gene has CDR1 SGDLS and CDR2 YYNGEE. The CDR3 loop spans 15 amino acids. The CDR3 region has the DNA TGTGCCAGCAGCGCCGGGACAGGGATCACAGATACGCAGTATTTT. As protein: CASSAGTGITDTQYF.

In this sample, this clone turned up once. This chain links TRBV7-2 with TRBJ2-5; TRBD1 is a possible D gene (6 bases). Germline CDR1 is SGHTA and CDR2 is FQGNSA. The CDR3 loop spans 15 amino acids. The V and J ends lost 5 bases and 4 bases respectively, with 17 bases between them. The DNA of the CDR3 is TGTGCCAGCAGCGCAGCCAGGTGGGGGCGAGAGACCCAGTACTTC. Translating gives CASSAARWGRETQYF.

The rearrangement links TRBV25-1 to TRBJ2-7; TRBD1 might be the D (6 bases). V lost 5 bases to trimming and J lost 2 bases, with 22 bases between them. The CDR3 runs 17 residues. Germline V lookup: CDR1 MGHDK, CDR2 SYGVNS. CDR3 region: CASSPPVGAAIPYEQYF. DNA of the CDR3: TGTGCCAGCAGTCCCCCGGTGGGGGCAGCAATTCCCTACGAGCAGTACTTC.

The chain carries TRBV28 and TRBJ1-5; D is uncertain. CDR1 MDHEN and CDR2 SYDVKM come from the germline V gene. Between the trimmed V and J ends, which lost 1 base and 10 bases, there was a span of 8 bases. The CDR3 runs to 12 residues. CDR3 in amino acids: CASSLSGGPQHF. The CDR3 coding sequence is TGTGCCAGCAGTTTATCGGGAGGTCCCCAGCATTTT. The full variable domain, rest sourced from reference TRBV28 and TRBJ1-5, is DVKVTQSSRYLVKRTGEKVFLECVQDMDHENMFWYRQDPGLGLRLIYFSYDVKMKEKGDIPEGYSVSREKKERFSLILESASTNQTSMYLCASSLSGGPQHFGDGTRLSIL.

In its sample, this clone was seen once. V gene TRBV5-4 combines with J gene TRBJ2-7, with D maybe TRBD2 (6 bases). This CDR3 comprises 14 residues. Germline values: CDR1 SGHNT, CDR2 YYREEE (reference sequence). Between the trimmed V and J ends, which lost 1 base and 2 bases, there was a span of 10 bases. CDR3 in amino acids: CASSLNRGTYEQYF. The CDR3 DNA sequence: TGTGCCAGCAGCTTGAATCGGGGGACCTACGAGCAGTACTTC.

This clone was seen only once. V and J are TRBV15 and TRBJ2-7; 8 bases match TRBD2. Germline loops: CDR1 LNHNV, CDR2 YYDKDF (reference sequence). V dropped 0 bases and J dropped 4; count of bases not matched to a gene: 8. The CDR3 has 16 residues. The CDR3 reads CATSRDRPSGSYEQYF. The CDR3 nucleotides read TGTGCCACCAGCAGAGATCGGCCGAGCGGGAGTTACGAGCAGTACTTC.

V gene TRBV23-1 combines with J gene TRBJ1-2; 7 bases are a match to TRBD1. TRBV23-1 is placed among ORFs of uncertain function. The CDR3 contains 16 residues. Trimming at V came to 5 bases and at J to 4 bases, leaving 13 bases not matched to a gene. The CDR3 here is CASSTPRQGPIYGYTF. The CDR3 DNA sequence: TGCGCCAGCAGTACCCCCCGACAGGGTCCTATCTATGGCTACACCTTC.

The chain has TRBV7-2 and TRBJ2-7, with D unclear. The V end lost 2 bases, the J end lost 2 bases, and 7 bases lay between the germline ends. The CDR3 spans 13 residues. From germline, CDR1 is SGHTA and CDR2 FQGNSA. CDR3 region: CASSLPPAYEQYF. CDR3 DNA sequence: TGTGCCAGCAGCTTACCTCCGGCCTACGAGCAGTACTTC.

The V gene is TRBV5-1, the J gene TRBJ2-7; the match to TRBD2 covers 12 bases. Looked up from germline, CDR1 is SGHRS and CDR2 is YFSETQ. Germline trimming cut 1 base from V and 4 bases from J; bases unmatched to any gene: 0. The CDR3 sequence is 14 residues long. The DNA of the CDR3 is TGCGCCAGCAGCTTGACTAGCGGGGGGTACGAGCAGTACTTC. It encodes CASSLTSGGYEQYF.

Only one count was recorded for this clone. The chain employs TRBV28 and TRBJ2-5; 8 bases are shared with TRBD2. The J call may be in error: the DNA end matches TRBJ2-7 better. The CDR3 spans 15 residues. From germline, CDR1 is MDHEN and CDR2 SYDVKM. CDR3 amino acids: CASSPEREQSYEQYF. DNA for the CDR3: TGTGCCAGCAGCCCCGAGCGGGAGCAATCCTACGAGCAGTACTTC.